This passage covers 28 T cell receptor beta chains from one sample sequenced in a study of blood T cells in healthy people across ages (dated by TCRdb to about 2015). The library was produced with 5' RACE. The sequencer was an Illumina HiSeq 2500. A second PCR of about 7 to 12 cycles was run with a J-beta primer mix and a sample-barcoded 5' primer. The public reads were reprocessed in TCRdb via fastp at Q25 and MiXCR, keeping in-frame beta chains. Here each entry gathers all rows of one CDR3 protein and keeps the most common genes and DNA. This sample comprises 600,000 to 900,000 distinct CDR3 sequences, roughly 26% of them detected only once. The ten largest account for less than 3.5% of the sample. These data are also associated with another study on T cells of mothers and their children.

The specimen sequenced was blood. These receptors all stem from a boy younger than 18 in good health.

The rearrangement links TRBV4-1 to TRBJ1-2, with D possibly matching TRBD1 (5 bases). V was shortened by 4 bases and J by 3 bases, with 21 bases between the two germline ends. Looked up from germline, CDR1 is MGHRA and CDR2 is YSYEKL. The length of the CDR3 is 17 residues. The CDR3 region is CASSLPRRGVRDYGYTF. The CDR3 DNA follows: TGCGCCAGCAGCCTCCCACGAAGAGGGGTCAGGGACTATGGCTACACCTTC.

The rearrangement uses TRBV6-1 and TRBJ1-2, with TRBD1 as a possible D gene (6 bases). This CDR3 spans 13 amino acids. In germline, CDR1 is MNHNS, CDR2 SASEGT. The germline V and J ends were trimmed by 6 bases and 7 bases, with 15 bases remaining between them. CDR3: CASRSDSYFGYTF. CDR3 nucleotide sequence: TGTGCCAGCAGATCGGACAGTTACTTTGGCTACACCTTC.

The rearrangement uses TRBV7-9 and TRBJ1-2, with 8 bases fitting TRBD1. The ends lost 11 bases at V and 8 bases at J; junction bases unmatched: 10. CDR1 and CDR2 (germline): SEHNR, FQNEAQ (reference sequence). This CDR3 is 12 amino acids long. Here the CDR3 DNA reads TGTGCCTATGGACAGGGCGGAGAGGGCTACACCTTC. Protein product: CAYGQGGEGYTF.

V usage is TRBV12-3 or TRBV12-4 and J usage is TRBJ2-3; TRBD2 matches 11 bases. The V and J ends lost 3 bases and 1 base, in that order; junction bases with no gene match: 3. The CDR3 contains 16 residues. The CDR3 DNA reads TGTGCCAGCAGTTTGACTAGCGGGGCAGGCACAGATACGCAGTATTTT. This codes for CASSLTSGAGTDTQYF.

This clonotype was observed a handful of times. The chain couples TRBV12-3 or TRBV12-4 to TRBJ1-2, with 8 nucleotides matching TRBD1. J was trimmed by 1 base and V by 5 bases; bases with no gene match: 6. The CDR3 sequence is 15 residues long. The CDR3 sequence: CASSRGQAVNYGYTF. In DNA form, the CDR3 reads TGTGCCAGCAGTCGGGGACAGGCCGTTAACTATGGCTACACCTTC.

This clonotype was detected only a few times. The rearrangement links TRBV6-1 to TRBJ2-1, with TRBD1 matching 8 bases. The V and J ends lost 6 bases and 10 bases, in that order; junction bases with no gene match: 14. This CDR3 comprises 15 residues. CDR1 is MNHNS and CDR2 is SASEGT in the germline V gene. CDR3 region: CASSQPGTGSLEQFF. The CDR3 DNA is TGTGCCAGCAGCCAACCTGGGACAGGTTCTCTCGAGCAGTTCTTC.

This clonotype was picked up a small number of times. CDR3 in DNA: TGTGCCAGCAGTTTATTAACTAGCGGGTACCAAGAGACCCAGTACTTC. This sequence encodes CASSLLTSGYQETQYF. This sequence joins TRBV28 and TRBJ2-5; 9 nucleotides match TRBD2. The length of the CDR3 is 16 residues. CDR1 and CDR2 from the germline V gene are MDHEN and SYDVKM. V dropped 1 base and J dropped 0; count of bases not matched to a gene: 3. The entire variable domain, with the rest obtained from reference TRBV28 and TRBJ2-5, is as follows: DVKVTQSSRYLVKRTGEKVFLECVQDMDHENMFWYRQDPGLGLRLIYFSYDVKMKEKGDIPEGYSVSREKKERFSLILESASTNQTSMYLCASSLLTSGYQETQYFGPGTRLLVL.

The chain combines TRBV5-1 with TRBJ1-4; D may be TRBD1 (5 bases). Germline values: CDR1 SGHRS, CDR2 YFSETQ. The CDR3 covers 15 residues. V lost 0 bases to trimming and J lost 7 bases, with 13 bases between them. This CDR3 reads CASSLGGSEGEKLFF. The CDR3 DNA reads TGCGCCAGCAGCTTGGGGGGCTCAGAAGGTGAAAAACTGTTTTTT.

The chain employs TRBV11-2 and TRBJ2-4, with TRBD1 identical over 8 bases. Per germline, CDR1 SGHAT and CDR2 FQNNGV. The CDR3 loop spans 15 amino acids. Trimming at V came to 4 bases and at J to 4 bases, leaving 6 bases not matched to a gene. The DNA for the CDR3 is TGTGCCAGCAGCTCAATCAGGGGGCCTAAAAACATTCAGTACTTC. It yields the protein CASSSIRGPKNIQYF.

This clonotype has just a few counts. The chain carries TRBV11-2 and TRBJ1-1, with D possibly being TRBD1 (6 bases). Germline CDR1 is SGHAT and CDR2 is FQNNGV. Trimming stripped 6 bases from V and 0 bases from J, with 17 bases between. CDR3 size: 16 residues. CDR3 loop: CASRPLTGSMNTEAFF. The CDR3 DNA sequence: TGTGCCAGCAGACCCCTCACAGGGAGTATGAACACTGAAGCTTTCTTT.

J is TRBJ2-3 and V is TRBV25-1; 7 bases line up with TRBD1. Germline lookup yields CDR1 MGHDK and CDR2 SYGVNS. Trimming removed 5 bases from V and 2 bases from J; junction bases left unmatched: 16. The CDR3 is made up of 18 amino acids. CDR3 sequence reads: CASSSGTAQILNTDTQYF. DNA of the CDR3: TGTGCCAGCAGTTCCGGGACAGCGCAAATCCTGAACACAGATACGCAGTATTTT.

The chain joins TRBV29-1 to TRBJ1-1; D might be TRBD1 (6 bases). Looked up from germline, CDR1 is SQVTM and CDR2 is ANQGSEA. Trimming removed 3 bases from V and 0 bases from J, with 11 bases in between. CDR3 length equals 14 residues. Here the CDR3 reads CSVDGGGMNTEAFF. The CDR3 DNA reads TGCAGCGTTGACGGGGGCGGTATGAACACTGAAGCTTTCTTT.

V is TRBV29-1 and J is TRBJ1-2; D gene uncertain. V shed 3 bases and J shed 4 bases, with 3 bases lying between them. Germline V gives CDR1 SQVTM, CDR2 ANQGSEA. This CDR3 contains 10 residues. The CDR3 DNA is TGCAGCGTTGAGCCCTATGGCTACACCTTC. It codes for CSVEPYGYTF.

In this sample, this clonotype turned up once. This chain connects TRBV12-3 or TRBV12-4 to TRBJ2-1, with 7 positions matching TRBD2. V dropped 10 bases and J dropped 4; count of bases not matched to a gene: 7. The CDR3 is made up of 13 amino acids. Here the CDR3 DNA reads TGTGCCATCGGGGAGGGTCCTTACAATGAGCAGTTCTTC. Protein sequence: CAIGEGPYNEQFF.

This clonotype was counted a few times. This sequence joins TRBV29-1 and TRBJ2-1; D may be TRBD2 (5 bases). CDR1 is SQVTM, CDR2 ANQGSEA, per germline. Trimming took off 1 base at V and 0 bases at J, with 10 bases between the two ends. The CDR3 has 15 residues. Here the CDR3 reads CSVEGYGISYNEQFF. The CDR3 DNA follows: TGCAGCGTTGAAGGGTACGGGATCTCCTACAATGAGCAGTTCTTC.

A single count supports this clonotype. The chain is built from TRBV5-1 and TRBJ2-1, with 13 bases fitting TRBD2. V was clipped by 4 bases and J by 8 bases; unmatched bases: 6. The CDR3 sequence is 15 residues long. Germline CDR1 and CDR2: SGHRS and YFSETQ. CDR3 sequence reads: CASSPGLAGVYEQFF. CDR3 nucleotides: TGCGCCAGCAGCCCCGGACTAGCGGGAGTCTATGAGCAGTTCTTC.

This clonotype was detected ten times or more. The V call is TRBV2, the J call TRBJ1-4; 8 bases align to TRBD1. The CDR3 loop spans 15 amino acids. Germline lookup yields CDR1 SNHLY and CDR2 FYNNEI. Unmatched junction bases numbered 9, after V lost 9 bases and J lost 3 bases. CDR3 amino acids: CARGEGTGPNEKLFF. The DNA for the CDR3 is TGTGCCAGAGGGGAGGGGACAGGCCCTAATGAAAAACTGTTTTTT.

In its sample, this clonotype was seen a few times. The chain uses TRBV2 and TRBJ1-3; D may be TRBD1 (6 bases). Looked up from germline, CDR1 is SNHLY and CDR2 is FYNNEI. Trimming pared 2 bases from V and 4 bases from J, leaving 12 bases between. The CDR3 extends over 15 amino acids. CDR3 sequence reads: CASSETAGVGNTIYF. CDR3 DNA sequence: TGTGCCAGCAGTGAAACGGCAGGGGTCGGAAACACCATATATTTT.

This clonotype was recorded a few times. CDR3 DNA: TGTGCCAGCAGCTCCCCCGGACTGGAGGAAAAACTGTTTTTT. Its protein product is CASSSPGLEEKLFF. J is TRBJ1-4 and V is TRBV9; D gene unclear. V shed 4 bases and J shed 8 bases, with 15 bases lying between them. The V gene's germline CDR1 is SGDLS and CDR2 YYNGEE. This CDR3 contains 14 residues. Using reference TRBV9 and TRBJ1-4 for the parts outside the CDR3, the full variable domain is DSGVTQTPKHLITATGQRVTLRCSPRSGDLSVYWYQQSLDQGLQFLIQYYNGEERAKGNILERFSAQQFPDLHSELNLSSLELGDSALYFCASSSPGLEEKLFFGSGTQLSVL.

On this clonotype itself: A read error may account for a junction end that differs from germline. The chain links TRBV15 to TRBJ1-5; 7 positions agree with TRBD1. The germline gives CDR1 LNHNV, CDR2 YYDKDF (reference sequence). CDR3 size: 12 residues. This CDR3 is CATSRDYRGHFF. In nucleotides, the CDR3 is TGTGCCACCAGCAGAGACTACAGGGGCCATTTTTTT.

This clonotype showed up just a few times. The chain is built from TRBV7-9 and TRBJ2-7, with TRBD2 matching over 9 bases. Trimming cost V 3 bases and J 4 bases; bases outside gene matches: 7. CDR3 length: 15 amino acids. Looked up from germline, CDR1 is SEHNR and CDR2 is FQNEAQ (reference sequence). The CDR3 protein is CASSFGASGEYEQYF. DNA of the CDR3: TGTGCCAGCAGCTTCGGGGCTAGCGGGGAATACGAGCAGTACTTC.

The V gene is TRBV5-1, the J gene TRBJ2-5; D is unclear. TRBJ2-1 explains the end of the DNA better; the J call may be wrong. Germline lookup yields CDR1 SGHRS and CDR2 YFSETQ. The CDR3 loop spans 13 amino acids. In DNA form, the CDR3 reads TGCGCCAGCAGCTTGTCCTCTTGGGATGAGCAGTTCTTC. It specifies CASSLSSWDEQFF.

Remarks on this clonotype: An end of the junction differs from the germline gene, which may be a read error. The V call is TRBV28, the J call TRBJ2-5; D gene uncertain. This CDR3 comprises 12 residues. Germline loops: CDR1 MDHEN, CDR2 SYDVKM. For the CDR3, the DNA is TGTGCCAGCAGTTCGCTAAAAGAGACCCTGTACTTC. Its translation is CASSSLKETLYF.

The chain couples TRBV4-1 to TRBJ2-5; D may be TRBD2 (5 bases). The J call is doubtful: the DNA matches TRBJ2-7 better. The length of the CDR3 is 15 residues. Germline-derived CDR1 and CDR2 are MGHRA and YSYEKL. CDR3 in amino acids: CASSQGAVGSYEQYF. The CDR3 DNA reads as TGCGCCAGCAGCCAAGGGGCCGTGGGGAGCTACGAGCAGTACTTC.

There are a few counts of this clonotype. The chain recombines TRBV6-6 with TRBJ2-5; tentatively, D is TRBD1 (6 bases). V gave up 5 bases and J gave up 3 bases, with 7 bases separating them. Germline V gene lookup returns CDR1 MNHNY and CDR2 SVGAGI (reference sequence). The CDR3 covers 12 residues. The CDR3 protein is CASSGQKETQYF. The CDR3 DNA is TGTGCCAGCAGTGGACAGAAAGAGACCCAGTACTTC.

This chain links TRBV4-2 with TRBJ1-1; 8 bases are a match to TRBD1. Germline CDR1 reads LGHNA; CDR2 reads YNFKEQ. The CDR3 extends over 16 amino acids. V gave up 0 bases and J gave up 0 bases; unmatched junction bases: 3. CDR3 in DNA: TGTGCCAGCAGCCAAGAGACAGGGGATTTGAACACTGAAGCTTTCTTT. Translated: CASSQETGDLNTEAFF.

This clonotype has a handful of counts. The chain employs TRBV28 and TRBJ2-1, with TRBD2 matching 7 bases. Looked up from germline, CDR1 is MDHEN and CDR2 is SYDVKM. The CDR3 is made up of 13 amino acids. Trimming at V came to 9 bases and at J to 9 bases, leaving 11 bases not matched to a gene. The CDR3 is CASRRGGRVEQFF. The CDR3 nucleotides are TGTGCCAGTCGGAGGGGAGGGCGGGTTGAGCAGTTCTTC.

V usage is TRBV2 and J usage is TRBJ2-1; TRBD2 aligns across 8 bases. Unmatched junction bases numbered 10, after V lost 9 bases and J lost 0 bases. CDR3 length: 16 residues. Germline lookup yields CDR1 SNHLY and CDR2 FYNNEI. CDR3 DNA: TGTGCCAGTGGGGGTAGCGGGGTAAGCTCCTACAATGAGCAGTTCTTC. This encodes CASGGSGVSSYNEQFF.